The 14 T cell receptor beta chains reported below all come from one sample, sequenced in a study of breast tumors, draining lymph nodes, adjacent tissues (TCRdb year 2016). The protocol used for the library was multiplex PCR. Sequencing relied on an Illumina HiSeq 2000. The raw public reads went through TCRdb reprocessing: fastp at Q25, MiXCR clone calling, in-frame beta chains kept. For every CDR3 protein sequence, its rows merge into one entry that carries the most common genes and DNA. In all, the sample holds about 230,000 distinct CDR3 sequences, and about 30% of those were seen once. The top ten constitute roughly 1.5% of the sample. Lymph node samples came from the axillary draining lymph nodes of breast cancer patients. Sample: axillary lymph node tissue. The receptor source for this set is a female donor with breast cancer. Some clones in this sample may be carry-over from other donors' samples.

There are many counts of this clonotype. The rearrangement joins TRBV7-3 to TRBJ1-1, with D perhaps TRBD1 (5 bases). From germline, CDR1 is SGHTA and CDR2 FQGTGA. This CDR3 is built from 14 residues. Trimming shortened V by 2 bases and J by 1 base, and 8 bases separated the two germline ends. CDR3 amino acids: CASSLGGQNTEAFF. CDR3 coding DNA: TGTGCCAGCAGCTTAGGGGGTCAGAACACTGAAGCTTTCTTT.

This clonotype was seen at least ten times. The chain carries TRBV2 and TRBJ1-4, with D perhaps TRBD1 (6 bases). Trimming removed 6 bases at V and 7 bases at J, with 15 bases between. Germline-derived CDR1 and CDR2 are SNHLY and FYNNEI. The CDR3 consists of 14 residues. In DNA form, the CDR3 reads TGTGCCAGCAGGGTCACAGGGATTGGTGAAAAACTGTTTTTT. This gives the protein CASRVTGIGEKLFF.

This clonotype was detected many times. This rearrangement joins TRBV5-4 to TRBJ2-7; TRBD1 aligns across 8 bases. Trimming took 0 bases from V and 1 from J; bases not matched to a gene: 3. This CDR3 spans 15 amino acids. The germline CDR1 and CDR2 sequences are SGHNT and YYREEE (reference sequence). In nucleotides, the CDR3 is TGTGCCAGCAGCTTGGACAGGGGGAAGTCCTACGAGCAGTACTTC. Protein sequence: CASSLDRGKSYEQYF.

This clonotype showed up many times. The rearrangement uses TRBV5-1 and TRBJ1-1, with no clear D. The V gene's germline CDR1 is SGHRS and CDR2 YFSETQ. V was shortened by 0 bases and J by 0 bases, with 3 bases between the two germline ends. The CDR3 length is 13 residues. The CDR3 region has the DNA TGCGCCAGCAGCTTGGTAGTGAACACTGAAGCTTTCTTT. This sequence encodes CASSLVVNTEAFF.

This clonotype was observed many times. The genes are TRBV24-1 and TRBJ2-5, with a weak D call TRBD2 (5 bases). The germline V gene encodes CDR1 KGHDR and CDR2 SFDVKD. This CDR3 has 13 amino acids. V was clipped by 6 bases and J by 4 bases, with 11 bases between them. This chain's CDR3 is CATSSVRGETQYF. CDR3 sequence (DNA): TGTGCCACCAGTAGTGTACGGGGAGAGACCCAGTACTTC.

This clonotype was seen many times. V gene TRBV29-1 combines with J gene TRBJ2-1; a weak D match, TRBD2 (5 bases). This CDR3 region has 15 residues. Germline-derived CDR1 and CDR2 are SQVTM and ANQGSEA. The V end lost 6 bases, the J end lost 0 bases, and 15 bases lay between the germline ends. In nucleotides, the CDR3 is TGCAGCGTGGTAGGAGGACCGAGCTCCTACAATGAGCAGTTCTTC. It is translated as CSVVGGPSSYNEQFF.

This clonotype was observed a few times. A single base separates this from a much larger clone, so it may be a read error. J is TRBJ2-1 and V is TRBV7-6; D unclear. The CDR3 runs 13 residues. In germline, CDR1 is SGHVS, CDR2 FNYEAQ. The CDR3 DNA sequence: TGTGCCAGCAGCTACCAGAGCTACAATGAGCGGTTCTTC. Translating it yields CASSYQSYNERFF.

The sample holds many counts of this clonotype. This chain uses TRBV29-1 with TRBJ2-1; 7 bases map to TRBD1. V gave up 6 bases and J gave up 5 bases; unmatched junction bases: 10. The CDR3 length is 14 residues. Germline V gene data show CDR1 as SQVTM and CDR2 as ANQGSEA. The CDR3 DNA sequence: TGCAGCGTCGACAGGGTATTGTTGGACAATGAGCAGTTCTTC. Its protein is CSVDRVLLDNEQFF.

This clonotype was recorded at least ten times. This chain links TRBV27 with TRBJ1-6; 7 bases agree with TRBD1. The CDR3 totals 16 residues. In germline, CDR1 is MNHEY, CDR2 SMNVEV (reference sequence). The J segment lost 10 bases and the V segment lost 5 bases, leaving 14 bases of the junction unmatched. In nucleotides, the CDR3 is TGTGCCAGCAGTCCGGGACAGTTCTCATATAGCTCACCCCTCCACTTT. This encodes CASSPGQFSYSSPLHF.

Of note for this clonotype: A much larger clone differs from this one at a single base, so this may be a read error. The V call is TRBV13, the J call TRBJ1-6; tentative D call: TRBD1 (6 bases). CDR1 is PRHDT, CDR2 FYEKMQ, per germline (reference sequence). The CDR3 is made up of 16 amino acids. The CDR3 sequence is CAGSQRGRGLNPPLHF. The CDR3 coding sequence is TGTGCCGGCAGCCAAAGGGGCAGGGGTTTGAATCCACCCCTCCACTTT.

The rearrangement links TRBV20-1 to TRBJ1-5; D not certain. Trimming took off 4 bases at V and 8 bases at J, with 12 bases between the two ends. The CDR3 runs to 12 residues. Germline V lookup: CDR1 DFQATT, CDR2 SNEGSKA (reference sequence). DNA for the CDR3: TGCAGTGCTACTTTCACGGTGGAGCCCCAGCATTTT. As protein: CSATFTVEPQHF.

This clonotype was detected ten times or more. The rearrangement joins TRBV5-4 to TRBJ2-2; a weak D match, TRBD1 (5 bases). The germline gives CDR1 SGHNT, CDR2 YYREEE (reference sequence). The CDR3 extends over 14 amino acids. V was shortened by 0 bases and J by 5 bases, with 8 bases between the two germline ends. In DNA form, the CDR3 reads TGTGCCAGCAGCTTGGTTCGGACAACCGGGGAGCTGTTTTTT. It codes for CASSLVRTTGELFF.

This clonotype has ten or more counts. The CDR3 DNA is TGTGCCAGCAGCGTACAGGGAGGTGGGGCCAACGTCCTGACTTTC. Translating gives CASSVQGGGANVLTF. This rearrangement joins TRBV7-9 to TRBJ2-6, with D perhaps matching TRBD1 or TRBD2 (6 bases each). The V gene's germline CDR1 is SEHNR and CDR2 FQNEAQ (reference sequence). V gave up 5 bases and J gave up 3 bases, with 11 bases separating them. This CDR3 comprises 15 residues.

This clonotype came up many times. V and J are TRBV28 and TRBJ2-1; the match to TRBD1 covers 7 bases. This CDR3 is built from 15 residues. V was clipped by 4 bases and J by 8 bases; unmatched bases: 11. CDR1 is MDHEN, CDR2 SYDVKM, per germline. This CDR3 is CASSYRGTAFDEQFF. The CDR3 DNA is TGTGCCAGCAGTTATAGGGGGACAGCCTTCGATGAGCAGTTCTTC.